This is a list of T cell receptor beta chains from one sample in a study of T cell responses to AZD1222 COVID-19 vaccine. Method: immunoSEQ multiplex PCR; TCRdb's copy keeps in-frame clones and lacks some. Of 150,000 to 200,000 clones detected, about 86% appear once; the ten largest clones hold roughly 12%. The source was peripheral blood, collected 28 days after the second AZD1222 dose. These TCRs come from an adult who received the AZD1222 COVID-19 vaccine. Both conserved end residues are part of each CDR3. The order of the fields is V gene, CDR3 protein.

v_gene: TRBV6-5; CDR3aa: CASTLDRGPEAFF
v_gene: TRBV29-1; CDR3aa: CSVEGDGYYGYTF
v_gene: TRBV6-5; CDR3aa: CASSRDREMKVYTF
v_gene: TRBV27; CDR3aa: CASSLSGHPNTGELFF
v_gene: TRBV3-1/TRBV3-2; CDR3aa: CASSQLARNTEAFF
v_gene: TRBV11-3; CDR3aa: CASSAIAGVDNEQFF
v_gene: TRBV30; CDR3aa: CAWSVVGKTGELFF
v_gene: TRBV28; CDR3aa: CASRNRQGYYGYTF
v_gene: TRBV6-5; CDR3aa: CASNKRDRNTEAFF
v_gene: TRBV6-5; CDR3aa: CASRLYRGPGYEQYF
v_gene: TRBV7-2; CDR3aa: CASSLASGPPLNTIYF
v_gene: TRBV3-1/TRBV3-2; CDR3aa: CASSQDGQRLYGYTF
v_gene: TRBV10-3; CDR3aa: CAISESTGAVREQFF
v_gene: TRBV19; CDR3aa: CASNSQLLLGNQPQHF
v_gene: TRBV9; CDR3aa: CASSKAGVGDSPLHF
v_gene: TRBV5-8; CDR3aa: CASSLGRNTGELFF
v_gene: TRBV7-8; CDR3aa: CASSLRGGTEAFF
v_gene: TRBV27; CDR3aa: CASSLWQYNSPLHF
v_gene: TRBV5-1; CDR3aa: CASSFYTGTGGLLNGYTF
v_gene: TRBV30; CDR3aa: CAWSVVGADNEQFF
v_gene: TRBV11-1; CDR3aa: CASSLLRGTETQYF
v_gene: TRBV6-1; CDR3aa: CASSDYYEQYF
v_gene: TRBV4-2; CDR3aa: CASSQDSSGGYEQYF
v_gene: TRBV5-4; CDR3aa: CASSLGSSGGYGYTF
v_gene: TRBV30; CDR3aa: CAWSGTGGGNEQFF